These 27 T cell receptor beta chains share one sample of origin, sequenced in a study of shared clonotypes between healthy human individuals (dated by TCRdb to 2019 to 2021). The library came from the immunoSEQ multiplex PCR assay. The clones in this table, taken by TCRdb from immuneACCESS, are in-frame only. Not every clone is retained; where verified, under half of the shortfall comes from an unresolved V gene, and the cause of the rest is unknown. Here the sample has about 680,000 clones; 73% occur a single time. More than 1.5% of the sample belongs to the ten largest clones. Sequencing used memory CD4+ T cells sorted from blood. Sample cell subset or site, as interpreted from the label and publication: CD45RA-negative fraction. Every receptor here comes from a woman in her 30s in good health.

The rearrangement uses TRBV19 and TRBJ1-1; a weak D match, TRBD1 (6 bases). CDR1 and CDR2 from the germline V gene are LNHDA and SQIVND (reference sequence). V lost 7 bases, J lost 3 bases, and 27 bases lay in between. The CDR3 spans 18 residues. The CDR3 coding sequence is TGTGCCAGTAACCAACCCCGAACGGGGGGCAGGGAGGACACTGAAGCTTTCTTT. It translates to CASNQPRTGGREDTEAFF.

This clone was recorded a few times. The chain employs TRBV19 and TRBJ2-1; TRBD2 agrees at 7 bases. There are 15 residues in the CDR3. CDR1 and CDR2 (germline): LNHDA, SQIVND (reference sequence). V gave up 3 bases and J gave up 9 bases; unmatched junction bases: 11. The CDR3 protein is CASSMSGRAGTEQFF. The CDR3 region has the DNA TGTGCCAGTAGTATGTCTGGGAGGGCCGGGACTGAGCAGTTCTTC.

The chain has TRBV4-2 and TRBJ2-3; 7 bases line up with TRBD1. The germline V gene encodes CDR1 LGHNA and CDR2 YNFKEQ. V shed 3 bases, J shed 5 bases, and the junction held 5 bases outside the gene matches. The CDR3 has 14 amino acids. DNA for the CDR3: TGTGCCAGCAGCCATCAAAGGGGGCAAGATACGCAGTATTTT. Its protein is CASSHQRGQDTQYF.

This rearrangement joins TRBV11-2 to TRBJ2-1; tentative D call: TRBD2 (5 bases). Germline V CDR1 and CDR2: SGHAT, FQNNGV. The CDR3 totals 13 residues. V lost 3 bases, J lost 6 bases, and 9 bases lay in between. In DNA form, the CDR3 reads TGTGCCAGCAGCTTCCAGACTACCAATGAGCAGTTCTTC. Encoded protein: CASSFQTTNEQFF.

The chain carries TRBV4-1 and TRBJ2-3; tentatively, D is TRBD1 (5 bases). Germline-derived CDR1 and CDR2 are MGHRA and YSYEKL. The V and J ends lost 1 base and 0 bases respectively, with 8 bases between them. This CDR3 contains 15 residues. This chain's CDR3 is CASSQVDSSTDTQYF. CDR3 nucleotide sequence: TGCGCCAGCAGCCAAGTTGACAGTAGCACAGATACGCAGTATTTT.

Written as DNA, the CDR3 is TGTGCCAGCAGCCCCCTCCGGGACGACATAGTGCAGTTCTTC. Translating gives CASSPLRDDIVQFF. The chain couples TRBV9 to TRBJ2-1; D tentatively reads TRBD1 or TRBD2 (5 bases each). From germline, CDR1 is SGDLS and CDR2 YYNGEE. V was cut by 4 bases and J by 12 bases, with 20 bases left in between. The CDR3 consists of 14 residues. The variable domain in full, completed from reference TRBV9 and TRBJ2-1, reads DSGVTQTPKHLITATGQRVTLRCSPRSGDLSVYWYQQSLDQGLQFLIQYYNGEERAKGNILERFSAQQFPDLHSELNLSSLELGDSALYFCASSPLRDDIVQFFGPGTRLTVL.

The chain combines TRBV19 with TRBJ2-1; the D gene is possibly TRBD2 (6 bases). Germline V gene sequence: CDR1 LNHDA, CDR2 SQIVND (reference sequence). This CDR3 spans 15 amino acids. V lost 1 base and J lost 7, with 14 bases in between. Here the CDR3 reads CASSIAGDRGNEQFF. Here the CDR3 DNA reads TGTGCCAGTAGTATAGCGGGAGACCGGGGGAATGAGCAGTTCTTC.

The chain couples TRBV5-1 to TRBJ2-5, with D perhaps given as TRBD1 or TRBD2 (5 bases each). CDR1 and CDR2 from the germline V gene are SGHRS and YFSETQ. The CDR3 consists of 12 residues. Trimming cost V 6 bases and J 5 bases, with 11 bases left between them. The CDR3 is CASTWDAETQYF. The DNA for the CDR3 is TGCGCCAGCACCTGGGACGCGGAGACCCAGTACTTC.

The chain couples TRBV5-1 to TRBJ2-7; 10 bases map to TRBD2. Germline V CDR1 and CDR2: SGHRS, YFSETQ. V gave up 4 bases and J gave up 3 bases; unmatched junction bases: 7. This CDR3 spans 15 amino acids. In nucleotides, the CDR3 is TGCGCCAGCAGCCTACCCGGGACTAGCGACTACGAGCAGTACTTC. This encodes CASSLPGTSDYEQYF.

The chain is built from TRBV2 and TRBJ2-3; 7 nucleotides agree with TRBD1. V shed 5 bases and J 2 bases; nucleotides not matched to a gene: 7. This CDR3 is 15 amino acids long. CDR1 is SNHLY, CDR2 FYNNEI, per germline. In DNA form, the CDR3 reads TGTGCCAGCAGTAATGACAGGGTATACACAGATACGCAGTATTTT. Its translation: CASSNDRVYTDTQYF. Using reference TRBV2 and TRBJ2-3 for the parts outside the CDR3, the full variable domain is EPEVTQTPSHQVTQMGQEVILRCVPISNHLYFYWYRQILGQKVEFLVSFYNNEISEKSEIFDDQFSVERPDGSNFTLKIRSTKLEDSAMYFCASSNDRVYTDTQYFGPGTRLTVL.

This clone showed up just once. This chain connects TRBV18 to TRBJ2-3, with D unclear. The germline gives CDR1 KGHSH, CDR2 LQKENI. The V end was cut by 2 bases, the J end by 2 bases, with 5 bases between. This CDR3 contains 13 residues. For the CDR3, the DNA is TGTGCCAGCTCACCAACTCTCACAGATACGCAGTATTTT. This codes for CASSPTLTDTQYF.

In its sample, this clone was seen a few times. The sample carries other DNA sequences with the same CDR3. This chain joins TRBV15 and TRBJ2-6, with a tentative D call TRBD1 (5 bases). Germline V lookup: CDR1 LNHNV, CDR2 YYDKDF (reference sequence). Trimming took 0 bases from V and 1 from J, leaving 7 bases between them. The CDR3 is 16 residues long. Written as DNA, the CDR3 is TGTGCCACCAGCAGAGATAGGGGTTCTGGGGCCAACGTCCTGACTTTC. Protein sequence: CATSRDRGSGANVLTF.

The V call is TRBV2, the J call TRBJ1-5; D not certain. The germline V gene encodes CDR1 SNHLY and CDR2 FYNNEI. This CDR3 has 14 amino acids. V was trimmed by 5 bases and J by 1 base, leaving 9 bases between them. The CDR3 DNA reads as TGTGCCAGCAGTCGCCTATCCAGCAATCAGCCCCAGCATTTT. Amino acids: CASSRLSSNQPQHF.

The chain carries TRBV7-9 and TRBJ2-4; D is unclear. The V gene lost 4 bases and the J gene lost 9 bases, with 13 bases spanning the gap. Germline-derived CDR1 and CDR2 are SEHNR and FQNEAQ (reference sequence). The CDR3 length is 13 residues. The CDR3 protein is CASSSSSRTIQYF. The CDR3 DNA is TGTGCCAGCAGCTCTTCATCCCGGACCATTCAGTACTTC. The full variable domain, with the rest looked up from reference TRBV7-9 and TRBJ2-4, is DTGVSQNPRHKITKRGQNVTFRCDPISEHNRLYWYRQTLGQGPEFLTYFQNEAQLEKSRLLSDRFSAERPKGSFSTLEIQRTEQGDSAMYLCASSSSSRTIQYFGAGTRLSVL.

The V call is TRBV5-4, the J call TRBJ1-2; 7 nucleotides match TRBD1. The CDR3 is 16 residues long. The trim removed 4 bases at V and 4 bases at J, leaving 13 bases unmatched. Germline V gene data show CDR1 as SGHNT and CDR2 as YYREEE (reference sequence). The CDR3 loop reads CASSQAVTGRSYGYTF. DNA of the CDR3: TGTGCCAGCAGCCAAGCCGTGACAGGGAGGTCCTATGGCTACACCTTC.

The V gene is TRBV19, the J gene TRBJ1-5, with D possibly matching TRBD1 (5 bases). Germline CDR1 and CDR2: LNHDA and SQIVND (reference sequence). With 7 bases removed from V and 1 base from J, the gap between germline ends came to 17 bases. This CDR3 has 16 residues. As DNA, the CDR3 is TGTGCCAGTAAGTCCCAGGGTCCAACCAGCAATCAGCCCCAGCATTTT. This gives the protein CASKSQGPTSNQPQHF.

The genes are TRBV7-9 and TRBJ2-2; D ambiguous. The germline CDR1 and CDR2 sequences are SEHNR and FQNEAQ (reference sequence). Trimming cost V 4 bases and J 0 bases, with 9 bases left between them. The CDR3 has 15 amino acids. The CDR3 loop is CASSSWSPNTGELFF. The CDR3 nucleotides read TGTGCCAGCAGCTCCTGGAGTCCGAACACCGGGGAGCTGTTTTTT.

The chain combines TRBV7-3 with TRBJ2-7, with a possible D match to TRBD1 (6 bases). Trimming left V 1 base short and J 0 bases short, with 10 bases between. This CDR3 is built from 15 residues. Germline CDR1 and CDR2: SGHTA and FQGTGA. Here the CDR3 DNA reads TGTGCCAGCAGCTTAAAGCAGGGGTACTCCTACGAGCAGTACTTC. It specifies CASSLKQGYSYEQYF.

This clone was seen a few times. The J gene is TRBJ2-6, the V gene TRBV28; D may be TRBD1 (5 bases). Between the trimmed V and J ends, which lost 7 bases and 0 bases, there was a span of 13 bases. CDR1 MDHEN and CDR2 SYDVKM come from the germline V gene. CDR3 length: 16 amino acids. The CDR3 here is CASTKDTLSGANVLTF. As DNA, the CDR3 is TGTGCCAGCACCAAGGACACTCTCTCTGGGGCCAACGTCCTGACTTTC.

J is TRBJ1-5 and V is TRBV19, with D perhaps TRBD1 (5 bases). The CDR3 length is 16 residues. Trimming shortened V by 8 bases and J by 1 base, and 18 bases separated the two germline ends. Germline CDR1 LNHDA, CDR2 SQIVND (reference sequence). CDR3 protein: CASLNPGLGSNQPQHF. CDR3 bases: TGTGCCAGTCTAAACCCGGGACTCGGAAGCAATCAGCCCCAGCATTTT.

The V and J genes are TRBV19 and TRBJ2-5; D may correspond to TRBD1 or TRBD2 (5 bases each). The CDR3 loop spans 16 amino acids. With 3 bases removed from V and 1 base from J, the gap between germline ends came to 15 bases. Looked up from germline, CDR1 is LNHDA and CDR2 is SQIVND (reference sequence). CDR3: CASSMRGQAAQETQYF. In nucleotides, the CDR3 is TGTGCCAGTAGTATGAGGGGTCAAGCGGCCCAAGAGACCCAGTACTTC.

The chain joins TRBV9 to TRBJ2-5; 8 bases are shared with TRBD1. Germline V gene lookup returns CDR1 SGDLS and CDR2 YYNGEE. V was pared by 4 bases and J by 4 bases, with 12 bases of the junction left unmatched. This CDR3 is 16 amino acids long. The CDR3 coding sequence is TGTGCCAGCAGCCCCAGTGCCAGGGGGCCTTCAGAGACCCAGTACTTC. It codes for CASSPSARGPSETQYF.

The CDR3 nucleotides read TGTGCCAGCAGTTTGCCTGGGCGGTGGGACCATGAAGCTTTCTTT. Its protein product is CASSLPGRWDHEAFF. V gene TRBV28 combines with J gene TRBJ1-1; D possibly corresponds to TRBD1 (5 bases). The germline CDR1 and CDR2 sequences are MDHEN and SYDVKM. This CDR3 is 15 amino acids long. V lost 3 bases to trimming and J lost 7 bases, with 18 bases between them.

V usage is TRBV5-1 and J usage is TRBJ2-1, with TRBD2 identical over 10 bases. Trimming cost V 3 bases and J 8 bases; bases outside gene matches: 5. Looked up from germline, CDR1 is SGHRS and CDR2 is YFSETQ. This CDR3 has 14 amino acids. In DNA form, the CDR3 reads TGCGCCAGCAGCTCGACCGGGACTAGCGATGAGCAGTTCTTC. Its protein is CASSSTGTSDEQFF.

J is TRBJ1-3 and V is TRBV6-5; D possibly corresponds to TRBD1 (5 bases). CDR1 and CDR2 from the germline V gene are MNHEY and SVGAGI. Trimming removed 0 bases from V and 0 bases from J, with 9 bases in between. This CDR3 is 16 amino acids long. The CDR3 DNA reads as TGTGCCAGCAGTTACTCGACAGTCAACTCTGGAAACACCATATATTTT. Its protein product is CASSYSTVNSGNTIYF.

This chain connects TRBV7-9 to TRBJ2-7, with D possibly TRBD2 on 5 matching bases. CDR1 and CDR2 (germline): SEHNR, FQNEAQ (reference sequence). V lost 2 bases and J lost 4, with 9 bases in between. The CDR3 covers 13 residues. The CDR3, as DNA: TGTGCCAGCAGCTTAAGTACGGGATACGAGCAGTACTTC. Encoded protein: CASSLSTGYEQYF.

V and J are TRBV28 and TRBJ1-4, with D perhaps matching TRBD1 (5 bases). The CDR3 totals 14 residues. The ends were cut back, 7 bases at V and 6 bases at J, with 15 bases in the middle. Germline V CDR1 and CDR2: MDHEN, SYDVKM. The CDR3 sequence is CASTRDLLYEKLFF. Here the CDR3 DNA reads TGTGCCAGCACCCGGGACTTGTTGTATGAAAAACTGTTTTTT.